This T cell receptor beta chain was captured in a study of cytomegalovirus exposure and HLA in healthy donors. General study points: A list of 164 TCR beta chains associated with cytomegalovirus was given.

As to this clone: What it binds is not known.

The CDR3 is 12 residues long. Trimming cost V 6 bases and J 11 bases, with 16 bases left between them. Germline V gene data show CDR1 as MDHEN and CDR2 as SYDVKM. TCRdb's table, derived via immunoSEQ multiplex PCR, lists solely in-frame clones and lacks some. The top ten hold under 1.5% of the sample, which has tens of thousands of clones, roughly 96% seen once. The rearrangement uses TRBV28 and TRBJ1-1; tentative D call: TRBD1 (5 bases). The receptor was isolated from a woman between 18 and 29 years old in good health and CMV-seronegative. The sequenced sample was PBMCs. The CDR3 sequence is CASRIQASRAFF. The CDR3 DNA sequence: TGTGCCAGCAGAATACAGGCCAGTCGGGCTTTCTTT.